Below, 11 T cell receptor beta chains from the same sample are listed, as sequenced in a study of blood T cell repertoires in COVID-19. Libraries were prepared by immunoSEQ multiplex PCR; TCRdb keeps only in-frame clonotypes and omits some of them. The profile covers around 200,000 clones, with roughly 80% appearing a single time and approximately 5.4% taken by the ten largest. Sample: peripheral blood. The origin of the receptors is a human donor in a cohort sampled during active COVID-19.

V gene TRBV5-8 combines with J gene TRBJ2-7; TRBD1 matches at 7 bases. The CDR3 totals 13 residues. After removal of 4 bases from V and 3 bases from J, the junction contained 4 bases not matched to a gene. Germline V gene sequence: CDR1 SGHTS, CDR2 YDEGEE. The CDR3 protein is CASSADRVYEQYF. CDR3 DNA sequence: TGTGCCAGCAGCGCTGACAGGGTCTACGAGCAGTACTTC. Full variable domain (missing parts from reference TRBV5-8 and TRBJ2-7): EAGVTQSPTHLIKTRGQQATLRCSPISGHTSVYWYQQALGLGLQFLLWYDEGEERNRGNFPPRFSGRQFPNYSSELNVNALELEDSALYLCASSADRVYEQYFGPGTRLTVT.

This chain links TRBV9 with TRBJ1-5; tentative D call: TRBD1 (6 bases). This CDR3 has 15 residues. The germline V gene encodes CDR1 SGDLS and CDR2 YYNGEE. The V end was cut by 3 bases, the J end by 1 base, with 11 bases between. CDR3 sequence (DNA): TGTGCCAGCAGCGCCAATACAGGGAGCAATCAGCCCCAGCATTTT. It is translated as CASSANTGSNQPQHF.

The chain combines TRBV28 with TRBJ2-7; TRBD2 is a possible D gene (5 bases). Germline V gene sequence: CDR1 MDHEN, CDR2 SYDVKM. The V and J ends lost 2 bases and 0 bases respectively, with 11 bases between them. The CDR3 extends over 15 amino acids. CDR3 amino acids: CASSLSPGISYEQYF. CDR3 coding DNA: TGTGCCAGCAGTTTAAGCCCGGGGATCTCCTACGAGCAGTACTTC. The whole variable domain, remainder taken from reference TRBV28 and TRBJ2-7, is DVKVTQSSRYLVKRTGEKVFLECVQDMDHENMFWYRQDPGLGLRLIYFSYDVKMKEKGDIPEGYSVSREKKERFSLILESASTNQTSMYLCASSLSPGISYEQYFGPGTRLTVT.

The CDR3 nucleotides are TGCGCCAGCAGCCAAGGGTACAGCGGGAACTACGAGCAGTACTTC. Protein: CASSQGYSGNYEQYF. J is TRBJ2-7 and V is TRBV4-3, with 7 bases matching TRBD2. The J segment lost 3 bases and the V segment lost 1 base, leaving 6 bases of the junction unmatched. Germline values: CDR1 LGHNA, CDR2 YSLEER. CDR3 length equals 15 residues.

V gene TRBV27 combines with J gene TRBJ2-3; TRBD1 matches 10 bases. After removal of 4 bases from V and 4 bases from J, the junction contained 5 bases not matched to a gene. This CDR3 has 15 amino acids. Per germline, CDR1 MNHEY and CDR2 SMNVEV (reference sequence). CDR3 sequence reads: CASSWGTGVADTQYF. The CDR3 DNA reads as TGTGCCAGCAGTTGGGGGACAGGGGTGGCAGATACGCAGTATTTT.

This chain's CDR3 is CASSLNRVSYGYTF. The DNA for the CDR3 is TGTGCCAGCAGCCTTAACAGGGTTAGCTATGGCTACACCTTC. The chain couples TRBV7-2 to TRBJ1-2; D is perhaps TRBD1 (6 bases). CDR1 and CDR2 from the germline V gene are SGHTA and FQGNSA. This CDR3 is 14 amino acids long. Trimming pared 5 bases from V and 4 bases from J, leaving 14 bases between.

CDR3 nucleotides: TGTGCCAGCAGTGCACAGGGCATTGGATTCGGGGCCAACGTCCTGACTTTC. It translates to CASSAQGIGFGANVLTF. The chain is built from TRBV6-1 and TRBJ2-6; a weak D match, TRBD1 (6 bases). The ends were cut back, 4 bases at V and 4 bases at J, with 17 bases in the middle. The germline gives CDR1 MNHNS, CDR2 SASEGT. This CDR3 has 17 residues.

This rearrangement joins TRBV12-3 or TRBV12-4 to TRBJ1-1; TRBD1 aligns across 7 bases. The CDR3 length is 12 residues. With 5 bases clipped from V and 8 bases from J, the junction kept 5 bases outside the gene matches. The DNA of the CDR3 is TGTGCCAGCAGTCCCCAGACAGGGGAAGCTTTCTTT. Protein: CASSPQTGEAFF.

The chain carries TRBV10-2 and TRBJ1-6; D may be TRBD1 (5 bases). CDR1 and CDR2 from the germline V gene are WSHSY and SAAADI. CDR3 length: 15 residues. Trimming removed 2 bases from V and 4 bases from J, with 9 bases in between. The CDR3 here is CASSERTRYNSPLHF. The CDR3 DNA follows: TGCGCCAGCAGTGAGAGGACAAGATATAATTCACCCCTCCACTTT.

This chain uses TRBV9 with TRBJ2-7; 9 bases are a match to TRBD1. There are 15 residues in the CDR3. V lost 3 bases to trimming and J lost 2 bases; unmatched junction nucleotides: 6. Per germline, CDR1 SGDLS and CDR2 YYNGEE. The CDR3 region is CASSALQGATYEQYF. The CDR3 coding sequence is TGTGCCAGCAGCGCCCTACAGGGGGCTACCTACGAGCAGTACTTC. Supplemented by reference TRBV9 and TRBJ2-7, the full variable domain reads DSGVTQTPKHLITATGQRVTLRCSPRSGDLSVYWYQQSLDQGLQFLIQYYNGEERAKGNILERFSAQQFPDLHSELNLSSLELGDSALYFCASSALQGATYEQYFGPGTRLTVT.

This clone was seen once. The CDR3 coding sequence is TGTGCCAGCAGCTGGGGGACAGCCTACGAGCAGTACTTC. It codes for CASSWGTAYEQYF. V is TRBV12-3 or TRBV12-4 and J is TRBJ2-7, with TRBD1 matching 7 bases. Trimming cost V 6 bases and J 2 bases; bases outside gene matches: 4. This CDR3 contains 13 residues.